Listed below are T cell receptor beta chains from one sample, sequenced in a study of blood T cell repertoires in COVID-19. Clones were sequenced by immunoSEQ multiplex PCR, and TCRdb holds only the in-frame ones, with some missing. The profile shows approximately 120,000 clones, around 77% of them singletons. Sequenced: peripheral blood. These receptors all stem from a human donor in a cohort sampled during active COVID-19. Each CDR3 is given with its conserved first and last residue. Fields, in order: D gene, J gene, clone size, V gene, CDR3 protein, CDR3 DNA. A D gene is named only where the DNA matches it firmly. Size tells how often a clone was seen (once, few, many) or the class of an expanded clone, and some rows leave it out.

D: NA; J: TRBJ2-5; size: NA; V: TRBV11-2; CDR3: CASSFGILPWSGSQETQYF; DNA: TGTGCCAGCAGCTTTGGCATCCTACCCTGGAGTGGCAGCCAAGAGACCCAGTACTTC
D: TRBD1; J: TRBJ2-7; size: NA; V: TRBV27; CDR3: CASTDTGQGSAEQYF; DNA: TGTGCCAGCACCGACACGGGACAGGGGTCGGCCGAGCAGTACTTC
D: TRBD1; J: TRBJ2-7; size: NA; V: TRBV3-1/TRBV3-2; CDR3: CASSQGFHRGNEQYF; DNA: TGTGCCAGCAGCCAAGGATTTCACAGGGGAAACGAGCAGTACTTC
D: NA; J: TRBJ1-1; size: once; V: TRBV30; CDR3: CAWSDRRNTEAFF; DNA: TGTGCCTGGAGTGACAGGCGAAACACTGAAGCTTTCTTT
D: NA; J: TRBJ2-1; size: NA; V: TRBV29-1; CDR3: CSVRVGQPGDEQFF; DNA: TGCAGCGTAAGAGTGGGCCAACCCGGGGATGAGCAGTTCTTC
D: NA; J: TRBJ1-1; size: NA; V: TRBV7-9; CDR3: CASSLSGTEAFF; DNA: TGTGCCAGCAGCTTGTCGGGCACTGAAGCTTTCTTT
D: NA; J: TRBJ2-7; size: NA; V: TRBV2; CDR3: CASRDGGQYEQYF; DNA: TGTGCCAGCAGGGACGGGGGGCAGTACGAGCAGTACTTC
D: TRBD1; J: TRBJ2-7; size: once; V: TRBV27; CDR3: CASRGTGISYEQYF; DNA: TGTGCCAGCAGAGGGACAGGGATCTCCTACGAGCAGTACTTC
D: NA; J: TRBJ1-6; size: NA; V: TRBV11-2; CDR3: CASSPGQRNSPLHF; DNA: TGTGCCAGCAGCCCCGGACAGAGAAATTCACCCCTCCACTTT
D: NA; J: TRBJ1-6; size: few; V: TRBV5-5; CDR3: CASSLVGGNSPLHF; DNA: TGTGCCAGCAGCTTGGTAGGGGGTAATTCACCCCTCCACTTT
D: NA; J: TRBJ2-7; size: NA; V: TRBV28; CDR3: CASSWGRAYEQYF; DNA: TGTGCCAGCAGTTGGGGCAGGGCTTACGAGCAGTACTTC
D: NA; J: TRBJ1-5; size: NA; V: TRBV27; CDR3: CASSSSGQQPQHF; DNA: TGTGCCAGCAGTTCCTCAGGGCAGCAGCCCCAGCATTTT
D: TRBD1; J: TRBJ1-1; size: NA; V: TRBV18; CDR3: CASSLRGQGDTEAFF; DNA: TGTGCCAGCTCACTGAGGGGACAGGGGGACACTGAAGCTTTCTTT
D: NA; J: TRBJ2-6; size: few; V: TRBV5-1; CDR3: CASSTGQSGANVLTF; DNA: TGCGCCAGCAGTACCGGACAGTCTGGGGCCAACGTCCTGACTTTC
D: TRBD2; J: TRBJ2-5; size: once; V: TRBV6-5; CDR3: CATSSGGTQETQYF; DNA: TGTGCCACGTCTAGCGGGGGGACTCAAGAGACCCAGTACTTC
D: NA; J: TRBJ2-1; size: NA; V: TRBV6-6; CDR3: CASSFQGRYNEQFF; DNA: TGTGCCAGCAGTTTCCAGGGCAGGTACAATGAGCAGTTCTTC
D: TRBD1; J: TRBJ2-1; size: NA; V: TRBV24-1; CDR3: CATSDHPGTGVGNEQFF; DNA: TGTGCCACCAGTGATCACCCCGGGACAGGGGTTGGCAATGAGCAGTTCTTC
D: TRBD2; J: TRBJ2-2; size: once; V: TRBV7-7; CDR3: CASSRGRGGRTGELFF; DNA: TGTGCCAGCAGCCGAGGCCGGGGGGGGCGCACCGGGGAGCTGTTTTTT